What follows is one TCR beta chain and its context. At one end the junction does not follow the germline gene, possibly because of a read error. This sample was taken from a study of STAT5B mutations in CD4+ large granular lymphocyte leukemia. CDR1 SGHDT and CDR2 YYEEEE come from the germline V gene. The CDR3 is made up of 16 amino acids. Assay: immunoSEQ multiplex PCR; the TCRdb copy retains only in-frame clones and omits some. Of about 24,000 clones detected, 60% to 80% appear once; the ten largest clones hold about 0.6%. This TCR was sampled from a human donor in good health. The rearrangement links TRBV5-6 to TRBJ2-1; TRBD1 might be the D (6 bases). The sample comprised CD4+ T cells from blood buffy coats. CDR3 sequence reads: CASSALQGQTYNEQFF. CDR3 DNA: TGTGCTAGCAGCGCACTACAGGGTCAAACCTACAATGAGCAGTTCTTC.